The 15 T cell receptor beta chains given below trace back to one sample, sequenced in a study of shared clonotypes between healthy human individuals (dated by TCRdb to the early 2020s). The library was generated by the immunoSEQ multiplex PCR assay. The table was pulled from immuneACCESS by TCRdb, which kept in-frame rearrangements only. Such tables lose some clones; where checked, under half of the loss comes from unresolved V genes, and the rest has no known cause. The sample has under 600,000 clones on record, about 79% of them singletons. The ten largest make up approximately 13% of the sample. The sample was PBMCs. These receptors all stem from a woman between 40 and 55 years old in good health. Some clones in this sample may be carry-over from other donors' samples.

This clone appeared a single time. CDR3 sequence reads: CSARGVGGYTF. The CDR3 DNA sequence: TGCAGTGCTAGGGGTGTCGGTGGCTACACCTTC. V usage is TRBV20-1 and J usage is TRBJ1-2; D is unclear. Trimming shortened V by 3 bases and J by 7 bases, and 9 bases separated the two germline ends. The CDR3 runs to 11 residues. CDR1 is DFQATT, CDR2 SNEGSKA, per germline (reference sequence).

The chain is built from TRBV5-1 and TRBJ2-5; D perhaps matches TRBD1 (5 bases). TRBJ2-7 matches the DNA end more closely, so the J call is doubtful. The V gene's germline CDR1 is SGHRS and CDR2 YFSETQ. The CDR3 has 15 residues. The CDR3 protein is CASSLGPQDIYEQYF. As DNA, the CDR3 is TGCGCCAGCAGCTTGGGACCCCAGGACATCTACGAGCAGTACTTC.

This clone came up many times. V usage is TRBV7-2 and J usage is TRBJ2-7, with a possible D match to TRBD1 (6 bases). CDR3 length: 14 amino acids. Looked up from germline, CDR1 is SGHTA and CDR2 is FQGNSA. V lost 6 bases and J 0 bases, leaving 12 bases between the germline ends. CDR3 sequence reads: CASRGAQFSYEQYF. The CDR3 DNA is TGTGCCAGCAGGGGGGCACAGTTCTCCTACGAGCAGTACTTC.

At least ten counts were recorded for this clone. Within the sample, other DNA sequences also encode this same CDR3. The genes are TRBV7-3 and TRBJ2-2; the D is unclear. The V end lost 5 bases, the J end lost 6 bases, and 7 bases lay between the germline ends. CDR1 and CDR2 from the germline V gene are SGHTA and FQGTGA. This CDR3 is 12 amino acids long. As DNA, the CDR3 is TGTGCCAGCAGCCTCCGACCCGGGGAGCTGTTTTTT. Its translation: CASSLRPGELFF. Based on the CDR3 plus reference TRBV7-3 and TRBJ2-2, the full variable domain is GAGVSQTPSNKVTEKGKYVELRCDPISGHTALYWYRQSLGQGPEFLIYFQGTGAADDSGLPNDRFFAVRPEGSVSTLKIQRTERGDSAVYLCASSLRPGELFFGEGSRLTVL.

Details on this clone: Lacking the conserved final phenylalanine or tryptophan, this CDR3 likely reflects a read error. In DNA form, the CDR3 reads TGTGCCAGCAGCCAGGCGGGACAGCTAGCCAAAAACATTCAGTACCTC. Its protein is CASSQAGQLAKNIQYL. The gene calls are TRBV7-9 and TRBJ2-4; D might be TRBD1 (7 bases). This CDR3 comprises 16 residues. V lost 5 bases, J lost 0 bases, and 14 bases lay in between. Germline values: CDR1 SEHNR, CDR2 FQNEAQ (reference sequence).

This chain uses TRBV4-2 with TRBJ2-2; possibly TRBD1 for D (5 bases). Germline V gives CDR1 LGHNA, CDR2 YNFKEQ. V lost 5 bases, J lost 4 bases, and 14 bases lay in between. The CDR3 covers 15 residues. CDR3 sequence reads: CASSTRTPITGELFF. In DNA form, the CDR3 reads TGTGCCAGCAGCACCCGGACACCAATCACCGGGGAGCTGTTTTTT.

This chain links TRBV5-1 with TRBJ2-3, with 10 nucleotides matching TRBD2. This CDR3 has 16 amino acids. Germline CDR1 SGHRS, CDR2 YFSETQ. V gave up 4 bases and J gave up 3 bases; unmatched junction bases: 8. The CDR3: CASSPEREGGTDTQYF. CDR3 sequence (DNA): TGCGCCAGCAGCCCTGAGCGGGAGGGGGGAACAGATACGCAGTATTTT. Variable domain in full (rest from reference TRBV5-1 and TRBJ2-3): KAGVTQTPRYLIKTRGQQVTLSCSPISGHRSVSWYQQTPGQGLQFLFEYFSETQRNKGNFPGRFSGRQFSNSRSEMNVSTLELGDSALYLCASSPEREGGTDTQYFGPGTRLTVL.

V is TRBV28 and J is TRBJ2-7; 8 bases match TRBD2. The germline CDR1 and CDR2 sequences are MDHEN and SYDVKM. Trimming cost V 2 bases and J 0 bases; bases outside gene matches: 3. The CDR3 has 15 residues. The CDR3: CASSLTGGPSYEQYF. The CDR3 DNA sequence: TGTGCCAGCAGTTTAACGGGAGGGCCCTCCTACGAGCAGTACTTC.

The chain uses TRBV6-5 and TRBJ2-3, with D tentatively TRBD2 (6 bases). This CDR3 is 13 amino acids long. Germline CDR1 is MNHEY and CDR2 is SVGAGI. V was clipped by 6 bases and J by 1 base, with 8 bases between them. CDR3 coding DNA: TGTGCCAGCAGCGCTAGCGGCACAGATACGCAGTATTTT. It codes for CASSASGTDTQYF.

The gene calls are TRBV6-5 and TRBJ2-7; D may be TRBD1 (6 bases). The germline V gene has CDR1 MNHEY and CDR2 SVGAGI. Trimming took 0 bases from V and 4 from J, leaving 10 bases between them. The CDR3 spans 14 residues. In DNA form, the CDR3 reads TGTGCCAGCAGTTACTCCCAGGACAGTTACGAGCAGTACTTC. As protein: CASSYSQDSYEQYF.

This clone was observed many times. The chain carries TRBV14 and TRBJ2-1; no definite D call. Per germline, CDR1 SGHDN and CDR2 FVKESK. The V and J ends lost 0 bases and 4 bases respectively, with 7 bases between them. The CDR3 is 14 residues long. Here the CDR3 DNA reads TGTGCCAGCAGCCAAGAGGTTTGGTACAATGAGCAGTTCTTC. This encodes CASSQEVWYNEQFF.

The CDR3: CASSAPGQGLYEQYF. Written as DNA, the CDR3 is TGTGCCAGTAGTGCTCCGGGACAGGGTCTCTACGAGCAGTACTTC. This rearrangement joins TRBV19 to TRBJ2-7; 9 nucleotides align to TRBD1. The CDR3 has 15 residues. Looked up from germline, CDR1 is LNHDA and CDR2 is SQIVND (reference sequence). The trim removed 5 bases at V and 3 bases at J, leaving 8 bases unmatched.

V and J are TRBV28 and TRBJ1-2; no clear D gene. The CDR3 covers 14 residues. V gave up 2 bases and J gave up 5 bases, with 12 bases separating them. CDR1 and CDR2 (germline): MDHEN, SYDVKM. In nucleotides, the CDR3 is TGTGCCAGCAGTTTAGGCCTATCACAATATGGCTACACCTTC. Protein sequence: CASSLGLSQYGYTF.

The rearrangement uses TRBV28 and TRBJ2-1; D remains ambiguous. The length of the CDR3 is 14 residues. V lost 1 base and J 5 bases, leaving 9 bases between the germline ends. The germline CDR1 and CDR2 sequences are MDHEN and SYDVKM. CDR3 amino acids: CASSLSASNNEQFF. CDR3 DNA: TGTGCCAGCAGTTTATCAGCTAGTAACAATGAGCAGTTCTTC.

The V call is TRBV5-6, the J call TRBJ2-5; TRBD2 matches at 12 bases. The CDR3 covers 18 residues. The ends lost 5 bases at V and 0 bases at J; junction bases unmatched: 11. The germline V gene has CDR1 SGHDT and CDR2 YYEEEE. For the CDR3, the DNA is TGTGCCAGCAGAGCCACCGGACTAGCGGGAATGTACCAAGAGACCCAGTACTTC. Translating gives CASRATGLAGMYQETQYF. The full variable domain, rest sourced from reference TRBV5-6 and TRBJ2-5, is DAGVTQSPTHLIKTRGQQVTLRCSPKSGHDTVSWYQQALGQGPQFIFQYYEEEERQRGNFPDRFSGHQFPNYSSELNVNALLLGDSALYLCASRATGLAGMYQETQYFGPGTRLLVL.